The 30 T cell receptor beta chains given below trace back to one sample, sequenced in a study of radiotherapy plus CTLA-4 blockade in lung cancer. Sequencing used immunoSEQ multiplex PCR; TCRdb keeps in-frame clones, though not all of them. Of about 51,000 clones in the sample, around 79% are singletons; the top ten hold around 2.4%. This sample comprised peripheral blood, obtained from a patient treated with radiotherapy plus ipilimumab. These TCRs come from a human donor with non-small cell lung cancer whose response to radiotherapy plus ipilimumab could not be evaluated.

The chain recombines TRBV5-1 with TRBJ2-7; TRBD2 is a possible D gene (6 bases). V lost 0 bases and J lost 0, with 10 bases in between. There are 15 residues in the CDR3. Per the germline V gene, CDR1 is SGHRS and CDR2 is YFSETQ. The CDR3 loop reads CASSLVNGGSYEQYF. The CDR3 DNA is TGCGCCAGCAGCTTGGTCAACGGGGGCTCCTACGAGCAGTACTTC.

The chain joins TRBV4-2 to TRBJ2-3; 9 nucleotides align to TRBD1. This CDR3 spans 19 amino acids. With 3 bases clipped from V and 0 bases from J, the junction kept 13 bases outside the gene matches. Per the germline V gene, CDR1 is LGHNA and CDR2 is YNFKEQ. The CDR3 loop is CASSHRWTGESLSTDTQYF. The CDR3 coding sequence is TGTGCCAGCAGCCACCGATGGACAGGGGAAAGCTTGAGCACAGATACGCAGTATTTT.

The V gene is TRBV6-1, the J gene TRBJ2-5; D may be TRBD2 (6 bases). This CDR3 has 18 residues. V was clipped by 0 bases and J by 2 bases, with 19 bases between them. Germline V gene lookup returns CDR1 MNHNS and CDR2 SASEGT. The CDR3 region is CASSEAGGKGPDQETQYF. The CDR3 DNA reads as TGTGCCAGCAGTGAAGCGGGGGGTAAGGGGCCGGATCAAGAGACCCAGTACTTC.

The J gene is TRBJ2-3, the V gene TRBV7-8, with D perhaps TRBD2 (5 bases). This CDR3 comprises 15 residues. Trimming took off 3 bases at V and 4 bases at J, with 14 bases between the two ends. The germline V gene has CDR1 SGHVS and CDR2 FQNEAQ. CDR3 protein: CASSFSDGRADTQYF. CDR3 coding DNA: TGTGCCAGCAGCTTTTCAGATGGGCGGGCAGATACGCAGTATTTT.

The chain combines TRBV2 with TRBJ2-2, with TRBD2 matching over 8 bases. V gave up 7 bases and J gave up 5 bases; unmatched junction bases: 12. Looked up from germline, CDR1 is SNHLY and CDR2 is FYNNEI. This CDR3 region has 16 residues. DNA of the CDR3: TGTGCCAGCACTCCCGGGGGCGGGAGGATGACCGGGGAGCTGTTTTTT. Amino acid sequence: CASTPGGGRMTGELFF. Drawing the rest from reference TRBV2 and TRBJ2-2, the complete variable domain is EPEVTQTPSHQVTQMGQEVILRCVPISNHLYFYWYRQILGQKVEFLVSFYNNEISEKSEIFDDQFSVERPDGSNFTLKIRSTKLEDSAMYFCASTPGGGRMTGELFFGEGSRLTVL.

The chain has TRBV16 and TRBJ2-1; TRBD1 aligns across 7 bases. CDR1 KGHSY and CDR2 FQNENV come from the germline V gene. The CDR3 totals 15 residues. Trimming removed 1 base from V and 6 bases from J; junction bases left unmatched: 6. The CDR3 region has the DNA TGTGCCAGCAGCCAATACACGACAGGGACCAATGAGCAGTTCTTC. Translation gives CASSQYTTGTNEQFF.

The chain links TRBV6-5 to TRBJ2-1, with D unclear. CDR3 length equals 16 residues. The V end was cut by 2 bases, the J end by 2 bases, with 13 bases between. Germline CDR1 MNHEY, CDR2 SVGAGI. The CDR3 DNA sequence: TGTGCCAGCAGTTACCGAGCGACGCCCCCCTACAATGAGCAGTTCTTC. The encoded protein is CASSYRATPPYNEQFF.

The V gene is TRBV18, the J gene TRBJ2-5, with TRBD2 matching 9 bases. The CDR3 is 14 residues long. Germline V CDR1 and CDR2: KGHSH, LQKENI. With V trimmed by 4 bases and J by 2 bases, 2 bases remained unmatched. The CDR3 coding sequence is TGTGCCAGCTCACGAGCGGGGGGTCAAGAGACCCAGTACTTC. Its protein is CASSRAGGQETQYF. The full variable domain, in which reference TRBV18 and TRBJ2-5 provide the parts outside the CDR3, is NAGVMQNPRHLVRRRGQEARLRCSPMKGHSHVYWYRQLPEEGLKFMVYLQKENIIDESGMPKERFSAEFPKEGPSILRIQQVVRGDSAAYFCASSRAGGQETQYFGPGTRLLVL.

The V call is TRBV4-1, the J call TRBJ2-7; D perhaps matches TRBD2 (5 bases). V dropped 1 base and J dropped 3 bases, with 13 bases sitting between them. Germline assignment: CDR1 MGHRA and CDR2 YSYEKL. This CDR3 is 15 amino acids long. This CDR3 is CASSQGPSLIYEQYF. Written as DNA, the CDR3 is TGCGCCAGCAGCCAAGGCCCTAGCCTTATCTACGAGCAGTACTTC.

This chain connects TRBV5-1 to TRBJ1-4; D perhaps matches TRBD1 (6 bases). This CDR3 is 14 amino acids long. The V end was cut by 2 bases, the J end by 4 bases, with 9 bases between. CDR1 is SGHRS and CDR2 is YFSETQ in the germline V gene. CDR3 protein: CASSLRTVNEKLFF. The CDR3 DNA follows: TGCGCCAGCAGCTTAAGGACAGTTAATGAAAAACTGTTTTTT. The entire variable domain, with the rest obtained from reference TRBV5-1 and TRBJ1-4, is as follows: KAGVTQTPRYLIKTRGQQVTLSCSPISGHRSVSWYQQTPGQGLQFLFEYFSETQRNKGNFPGRFSGRQFSNSRSEMNVSTLELGDSALYLCASSLRTVNEKLFFGSGTQLSVL.

This chain uses TRBV5-6 with TRBJ1-5, with a weak D call TRBD1 (6 bases). Per the germline V gene, CDR1 is SGHDT and CDR2 is YYEEEE. The CDR3 has 14 residues. Trimming left V 4 bases short and J 6 bases short, with 14 bases between. In DNA, the CDR3 is TGTGCCAGCAGCACACAGGGAACGGGTCAGCCCCAGCATTTT. This gives the protein CASSTQGTGQPQHF.

The chain couples TRBV2 to TRBJ1-1; the match to TRBD1 covers 10 bases. The CDR3 sequence is 13 residues long. The ends lost 6 bases at V and 7 bases at J; junction bases unmatched: 5. The V gene's germline CDR1 is SNHLY and CDR2 FYNNEI. The CDR3 nucleotides read TGTGCCAGCAGAGGACAGGGGGGCTTTGAAGCTTTCTTT. Its translation is CASRGQGGFEAFF.

The gene calls are TRBV5-1 and TRBJ2-5, with TRBD1 matching over 7 bases. Trimming cost V 1 base and J 4 bases; bases outside gene matches: 4. This CDR3 comprises 14 residues. Germline CDR1 reads SGHRS; CDR2 reads YFSETQ. The DNA of the CDR3 is TGCGCCAGCAGCTTGTTTGCAGGGGGAGAGACCCAGTACTTC. Translation gives CASSLFAGGETQYF.

This chain links TRBV5-6 with TRBJ2-7, with D maybe TRBD2 (6 bases). The CDR3 extends over 16 amino acids. Germline CDR1 is SGHDT and CDR2 is YYEEEE. V lost 3 bases to trimming and J lost 0 bases, with 16 bases between them. The CDR3 loop reads CASSWKLASNSYEQYF. The CDR3 bases are TGTGCCAGCAGCTGGAAACTAGCCTCCAACTCCTACGAGCAGTACTTC.

The V call is TRBV28, the J call TRBJ2-7; 12 nucleotides align to TRBD2. Trimming at V came to 4 bases and at J to 4 bases, leaving 23 bases not matched to a gene. This CDR3 is 21 amino acids long. The germline gives CDR1 MDHEN, CDR2 SYDVKM. CDR3 region: CASSWFWVAGLAGRRPYEQYF. CDR3 nucleotide sequence: TGTGCCAGCAGTTGGTTTTGGGTTGCGGGACTAGCGGGCCGAAGGCCTTACGAGCAGTACTTC.

The V and J genes are TRBV7-3 and TRBJ2-2; maybe TRBD2 (6 bases). The CDR3 runs to 14 residues. The V gene's germline CDR1 is SGHTA and CDR2 FQGTGA. Trimming removed 6 bases at V and 5 bases at J, with 13 bases between. CDR3 sequence: CASRGSGRTGELFF. CDR3 DNA sequence: TGTGCCAGCAGAGGTAGCGGACGGACCGGGGAGCTGTTTTTT.

This rearrangement joins TRBV6-5 to TRBJ2-4; 7 bases map to TRBD1. Germline V gene sequence: CDR1 MNHEY, CDR2 SVGAGI. The CDR3 runs 15 residues. The V gene end was trimmed by 0 bases and the J gene end by 6 bases; junction bases not matched to a gene: 5. DNA for the CDR3: TGTGCCAGCAGTTACTCGGGGACAGCTGGAAACATTCAGTACTTC. Translation gives CASSYSGTAGNIQYF.

This chain joins TRBV30 and TRBJ2-1; 13 bases agree with TRBD2. The CDR3 runs 15 residues. V shed 8 bases, J shed 2 bases, and the junction held 6 bases outside the gene matches. CDR1 is GTSNPN and CDR2 is SVGIG in the germline V gene (reference sequence). The CDR3, as DNA: TGTGCCCTCTCGGGACTAGCGGGAACCTACAATGAGCAGTTCTTC. Translating it yields CALSGLAGTYNEQFF. Based on the CDR3 plus reference TRBV30 and TRBJ2-1, the full variable domain is SQTIHQWPATLVQPVGSPLSLECTVEGTSNPNLYWYRQAAGRGLQLLFYSVGIGQISSEVPQNLSASRPQDRQFILSSKKLLLSDSGFYLCALSGLAGTYNEQFFGPGTRLTVL.

This clone was recorded a few times. This chain joins TRBV28 and TRBJ2-5, with 8 bases identical to TRBD1. The J segment lost 7 bases and the V segment lost 2 bases, leaving 9 bases of the junction unmatched. Germline loops: CDR1 MDHEN, CDR2 SYDVKM. The CDR3 is 15 amino acids. The CDR3 sequence is CASSLGQGAEGTQYF. The DNA for the CDR3 is TGTGCCAGCAGTTTAGGGCAGGGGGCTGAAGGGACCCAGTACTTC.

The CDR3 DNA reads as TGTGCCATCAGTAGGGACAGGGGGCGAGGCCCTGGGGCCAACGTCCTGACTTTC. Its protein is CAISRDRGRGPGANVLTF. V usage is TRBV10-3 and J usage is TRBJ2-6, with TRBD1 matching 12 bases. Germline V gene data show CDR1 as ENHRY and CDR2 as SYGVKD. There are 18 residues in the CDR3. The V segment lost 5 bases and the J segment 2 bases; nucleotides outside the gene matches: 7.

The J gene is TRBJ2-5, the V gene TRBV9; 10 nucleotides line up with TRBD2. The germline CDR1 and CDR2 sequences are SGDLS and YYNGEE. The CDR3 is 17 residues long. J gave up 5 bases and V 0 bases, and 10 bases lay outside the gene matches. The CDR3 nucleotides read TGTGCCAGCAGCGTAGGTGCTAGCGGGAGCCTGGGGGAGACCCAGTACTTC. Translated, it gives CASSVGASGSLGETQYF.

This clone turned up a few times. J is TRBJ2-7 and V is TRBV11-2, with 12 bases lining up with TRBD2. CDR1 is SGHAT and CDR2 is FQNNGV in the germline V gene. This CDR3 region has 15 residues. Unmatched junction bases numbered 5, after V lost 5 bases and J lost 3 bases. DNA of the CDR3: TGTGCCAGCAGCCAAACTAGCGGGAGGTTCTACGAGCAGTACTTC. Encoded protein: CASSQTSGRFYEQYF.

CDR3 sequence: CASSLRDSYEQYF. As DNA, the CDR3 is TGTGCCAGCAGCTTACGTGACAGCTACGAGCAGTACTTC. The rearrangement uses TRBV7-2 and TRBJ2-7, with D tentatively TRBD1 (5 bases). Germline CDR1 reads SGHTA; CDR2 reads FQGNSA. The germline V and J ends were trimmed by 2 bases and 3 bases, with 8 bases remaining between them. The CDR3 is 13 residues long.

The table lists this clone with a count of one. The chain joins TRBV27 to TRBJ1-6; 7 nucleotides agree with TRBD1. Germline V CDR1 and CDR2: MNHEY, SMNVEV (reference sequence). The junction had 1 base not matched to a gene; V was cut back by 1 base and J by 7 bases. CDR3 length equals 14 residues. The CDR3 coding sequence is TGTGCCAGCAGTTTATGGGACAGAAATTCACCCCTCCACTTT. Protein product: CASSLWDRNSPLHF.

A note on this clone: The sample contains more than one DNA sequence encoding this CDR3. This chain connects TRBV19 to TRBJ2-1; 7 positions agree with TRBD2. The CDR3 totals 16 residues. Germline values: CDR1 LNHDA, CDR2 SQIVND (reference sequence). V was pared by 4 bases and J by 3 bases, with 9 bases of the junction left unmatched. CDR3 in DNA: TGTGCCAGTAGTAACTCCCTGGCGGGAGTCTACAATGAGCAGTTCTTC. This sequence encodes CASSNSLAGVYNEQFF.

This clone was picked up a small number of times. The chain has TRBV7-3 and TRBJ2-7, with D uncertain. The CDR3 spans 13 residues. V was pared by 5 bases and J by 6 bases, with 14 bases between. From germline, CDR1 is SGHTA and CDR2 FQGTGA. The CDR3 sequence: CASSQLVRTEQYF. CDR3 sequence (DNA): TGTGCCAGCAGCCAACTGGTCCGAACCGAGCAGTACTTC.

The chain joins TRBV28 to TRBJ2-1, with 12 bases fitting TRBD1. Per germline, CDR1 MDHEN and CDR2 SYDVKM. This CDR3 has 15 residues. The junction had 3 bases not matched to a gene; V was cut back by 0 bases and J by 9 bases. CDR3 DNA: TGTGCCAGCAGTTTATGGGGACAGGGGGCGAGTGAGCAGTTCTTC. It encodes CASSLWGQGASEQFF.

Only a few counts were recorded for this clone. The junction does not match germline at one end; this may be a read error. This sequence joins TRBV6-5 and TRBJ1-2; tentative D call: TRBD1 (5 bases). CDR3 length: 14 residues. Germline V gene lookup returns CDR1 MNHEY and CDR2 SVGAGI. The CDR3 DNA sequence: TGTGCCAGCAGTTCCCTAAGAGGTGGGAGGGACCGCCACTTC. It translates to CASSSLRGGRDRHF.

The chain carries TRBV25-1 and TRBJ1-4; the D is unclear. CDR3 length: 15 amino acids. Looked up from germline, CDR1 is MGHDK and CDR2 is SYGVNS. V was clipped by 2 bases and J by 7 bases, with 14 bases between them. This CDR3 reads CASSEVSAVGEKLFF. For the CDR3, the DNA is TGTGCCAGCAGTGAAGTCAGCGCGGTCGGTGAAAAACTGTTTTTT. Full variable domain (missing parts from reference TRBV25-1 and TRBJ1-4): EADIYQTPRYLVIGTGKKITLECSQTMGHDKMYWYQQDPGMELHLIHYSYGVNSTEKGDLSSESTVSRIRTEHFPLTLESARPSHTSQYLCASSEVSAVGEKLFFGSGTQLSVL.

This clone has more than one count but fewer than ten. This chain uses TRBV21-1 with TRBJ1-1; the table's TRBD1 call for D was not verified on the DNA. TRBV21-1 is a pseudogene locus. This CDR3 has 16 residues. The CDR3 nucleotides are TGTGCCAGCAGCACCCGGGACAGGGGGCAGGACACTGAAGCTTTCTTT. This translates into CASSTRDRGQDTEAFF.